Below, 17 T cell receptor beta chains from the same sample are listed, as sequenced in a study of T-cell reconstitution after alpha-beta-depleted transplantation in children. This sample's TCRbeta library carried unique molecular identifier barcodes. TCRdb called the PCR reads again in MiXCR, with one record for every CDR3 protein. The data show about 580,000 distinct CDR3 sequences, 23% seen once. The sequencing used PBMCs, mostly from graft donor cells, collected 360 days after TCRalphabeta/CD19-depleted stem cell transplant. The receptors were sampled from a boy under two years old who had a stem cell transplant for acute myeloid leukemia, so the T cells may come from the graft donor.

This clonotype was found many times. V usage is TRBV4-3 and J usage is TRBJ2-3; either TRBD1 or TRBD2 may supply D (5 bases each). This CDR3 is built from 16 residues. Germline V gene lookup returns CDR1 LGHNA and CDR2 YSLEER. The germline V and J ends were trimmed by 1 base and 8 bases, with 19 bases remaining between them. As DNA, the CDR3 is TGCGCCAGCAGCCAAGTAGAAGGGACCTTCGATCGTACGCAGTATTTT. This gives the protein CASSQVEGTFDRTQYF.

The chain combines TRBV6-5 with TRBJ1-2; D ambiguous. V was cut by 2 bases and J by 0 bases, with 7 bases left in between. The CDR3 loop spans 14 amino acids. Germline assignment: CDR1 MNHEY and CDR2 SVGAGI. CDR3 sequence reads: CASSYGSANYGYTF. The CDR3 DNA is TGTGCCAGCAGTTACGGTAGTGCTAACTATGGCTACACCTTC.

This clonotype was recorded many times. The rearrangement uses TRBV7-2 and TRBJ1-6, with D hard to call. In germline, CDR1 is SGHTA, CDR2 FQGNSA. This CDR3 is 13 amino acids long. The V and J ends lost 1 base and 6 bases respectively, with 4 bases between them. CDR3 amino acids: CASSLVGNSPLHF. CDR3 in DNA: TGTGCCAGCAGCTTAGTCGGTAATTCACCCCTCCACTTT.

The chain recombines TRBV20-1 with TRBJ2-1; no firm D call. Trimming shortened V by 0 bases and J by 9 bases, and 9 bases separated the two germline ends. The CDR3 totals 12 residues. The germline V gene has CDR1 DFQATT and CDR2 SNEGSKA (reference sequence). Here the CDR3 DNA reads TGCAGTGCTAGAGAAGATTGGGCTGAGCAGTTCTTC. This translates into CSAREDWAEQFF.

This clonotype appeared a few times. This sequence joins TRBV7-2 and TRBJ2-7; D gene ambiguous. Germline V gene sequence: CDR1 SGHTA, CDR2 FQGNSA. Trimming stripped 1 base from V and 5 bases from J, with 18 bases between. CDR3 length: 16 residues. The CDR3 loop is CASSLVRGPTLNEQYF. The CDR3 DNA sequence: TGTGCCAGCAGCTTAGTACGTGGACCCACACTTAACGAGCAGTACTTC.

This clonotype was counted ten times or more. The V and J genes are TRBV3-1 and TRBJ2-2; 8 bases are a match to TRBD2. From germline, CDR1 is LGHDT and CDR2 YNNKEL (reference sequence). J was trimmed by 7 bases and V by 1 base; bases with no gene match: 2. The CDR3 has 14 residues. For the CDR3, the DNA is TGTGCCAGCAGCCAAGGACTAGCGAACGGGGAGCTGTTTTTT. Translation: CASSQGLANGELFF.

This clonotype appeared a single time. The CDR3 coding sequence is TGTGCCAGCAGCCAAGGATTCCAGCCCCAGCATTTT. Translated, it gives CASSQGFQPQHF. The V gene is TRBV3-1, the J gene TRBJ1-5; D is unresolved. Per the germline V gene, CDR1 is LGHDT and CDR2 is YNNKEL (reference sequence). The CDR3 length is 12 residues. The germline V and J ends were trimmed by 1 base and 7 bases, with 5 bases remaining between them.

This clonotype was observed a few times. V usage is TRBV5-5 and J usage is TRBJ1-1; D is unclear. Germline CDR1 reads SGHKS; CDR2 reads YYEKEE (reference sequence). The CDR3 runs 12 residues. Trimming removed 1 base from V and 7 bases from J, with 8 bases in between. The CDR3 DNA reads TGTGCCAGCAGCTTGATCGGGGTTGAAGCTTTCTTT. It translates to CASSLIGVEAFF.

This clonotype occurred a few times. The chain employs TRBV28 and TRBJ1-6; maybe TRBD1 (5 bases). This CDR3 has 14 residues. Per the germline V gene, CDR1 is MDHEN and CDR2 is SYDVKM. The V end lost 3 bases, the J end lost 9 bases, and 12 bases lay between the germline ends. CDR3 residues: CASSLGQPSSPLHF. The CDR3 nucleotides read TGTGCCAGCAGTTTGGGGCAGCCTAGTTCACCCCTCCACTTT.

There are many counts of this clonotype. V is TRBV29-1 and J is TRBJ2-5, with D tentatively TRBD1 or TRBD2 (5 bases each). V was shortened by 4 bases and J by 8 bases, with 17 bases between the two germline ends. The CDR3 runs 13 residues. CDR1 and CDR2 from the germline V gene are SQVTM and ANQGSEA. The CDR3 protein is CSVAGQALDTQYF. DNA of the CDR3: TGCAGCGTTGCGGGGCAGGCGTTAGATACCCAGTACTTC.

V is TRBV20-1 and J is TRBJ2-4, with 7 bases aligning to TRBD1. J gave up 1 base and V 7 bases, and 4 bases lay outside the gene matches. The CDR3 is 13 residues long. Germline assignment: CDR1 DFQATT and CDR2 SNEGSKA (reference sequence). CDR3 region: CSGPDRAKNIQYF. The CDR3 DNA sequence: TGCAGTGGTCCGGACAGGGCCAAAAACATTCAGTACTTC.

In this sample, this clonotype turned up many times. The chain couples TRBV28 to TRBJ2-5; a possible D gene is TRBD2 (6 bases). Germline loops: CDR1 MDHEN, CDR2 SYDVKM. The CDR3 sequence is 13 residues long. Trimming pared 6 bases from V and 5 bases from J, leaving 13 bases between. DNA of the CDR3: TGTGCCAGCAGCTTTTGGCGGGGCGAGACCCAGTACTTC. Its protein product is CASSFWRGETQYF.

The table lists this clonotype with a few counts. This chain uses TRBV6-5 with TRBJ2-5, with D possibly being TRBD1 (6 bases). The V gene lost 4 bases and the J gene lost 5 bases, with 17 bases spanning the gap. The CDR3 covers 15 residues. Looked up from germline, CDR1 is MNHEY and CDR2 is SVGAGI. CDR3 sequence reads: CASSSTTGPWETQYF. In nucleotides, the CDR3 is TGTGCCAGCAGTTCGACGACAGGTCCATGGGAGACCCAGTACTTC.

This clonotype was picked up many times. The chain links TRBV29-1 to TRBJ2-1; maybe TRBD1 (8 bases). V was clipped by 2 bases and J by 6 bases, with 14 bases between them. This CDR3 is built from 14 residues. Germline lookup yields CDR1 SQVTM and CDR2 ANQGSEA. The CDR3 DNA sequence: TGCAGCGTTGAAACAGGGGGGGCCCGCAATGAGCAGTTCTTC. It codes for CSVETGGARNEQFF.

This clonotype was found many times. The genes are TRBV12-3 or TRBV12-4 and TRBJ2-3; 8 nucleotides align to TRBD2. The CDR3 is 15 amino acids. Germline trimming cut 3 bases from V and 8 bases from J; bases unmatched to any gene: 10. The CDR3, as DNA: TGTGCCAGCAGTTTTCAGCGGGGGCACGTGAGTACGCAGTATTTT. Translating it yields CASSFQRGHVSTQYF.

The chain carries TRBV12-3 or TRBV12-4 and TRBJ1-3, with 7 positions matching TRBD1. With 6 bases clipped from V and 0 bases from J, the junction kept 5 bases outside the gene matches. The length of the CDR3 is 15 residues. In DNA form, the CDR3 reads TGTGCCAGCAGGCGACAGGGTCGCTCTGGAAACACCATATATTTT. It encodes CASRRQGRSGNTIYF.

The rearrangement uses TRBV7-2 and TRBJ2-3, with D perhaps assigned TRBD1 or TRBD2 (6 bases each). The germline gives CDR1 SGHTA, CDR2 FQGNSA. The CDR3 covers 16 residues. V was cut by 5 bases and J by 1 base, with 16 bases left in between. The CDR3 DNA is TGTGCCAGCAGCCCCCTCGGGGGCCCCGGCACAGATACGCAGTATTTT. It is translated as CASSPLGGPGTDTQYF.